Sequencing of this T cell receptor beta chain was carried out in a study of response to subunit inactivated influenza vaccine listed by TCRdb under 2018. Background for the entire study: To follow how T cells responded to a trivalent subunit inactivated influenza vaccine, the researchers relied on deep quantitative profiling of the T cell receptor repertoire.

V loses 3 bases, J loses 4 bases, and the germline ends lie 18 bases apart. Via the germline V gene (reference sequence), CDR1 is MNHEY and CDR2 SMNVEV. Including cysteine and phenylalanine, the CDR3 has 16 amino acids. Of all the DNA, just the CDR3 is kept, 48 bases in frame from base 1. Broad study findings and their caveats: According to the authors, only a limited number of new T cells may be recruited by each seasonal influenza vaccination.

For this clonotype: Its antigen is not yet known. Per-base qualities were not stored, and no clone one base away is much larger.

The method behind the library was RT-PCR. TCRdb lists the instrument as Illumina HiSeq 2500. Starting from the raw public reads, TCRdb applied fastp trimming at Q25, assembled clones with MiXCR and retained in-frame beta chains. Each entry is one CDR3 protein sequence, shown with its most common DNA and genes. A total of more than 600,000 distinct CDR3 sequences appear in this sample, approximately 18% of them only once. The ten largest clonotypes hold roughly a tenth of the sample. The sample in question was PBMCs from blood, obtained 5 to 6 days after vaccination. The chain is made from TRBV27 and TRBJ1-2, with the D gene not clear enough to name. The receptor was isolated from a middle-aged man who received an inactivated influenza vaccine. Donor details come from another sample of the same person, matched by shared clones. The CDR3 sequence is CASSFFGSGGPYGYTF. The nucleotides are TGTGCCAGCAGTTTTTTTGGCTCTGGAGGGCCCTATGGCTACACCTTC.